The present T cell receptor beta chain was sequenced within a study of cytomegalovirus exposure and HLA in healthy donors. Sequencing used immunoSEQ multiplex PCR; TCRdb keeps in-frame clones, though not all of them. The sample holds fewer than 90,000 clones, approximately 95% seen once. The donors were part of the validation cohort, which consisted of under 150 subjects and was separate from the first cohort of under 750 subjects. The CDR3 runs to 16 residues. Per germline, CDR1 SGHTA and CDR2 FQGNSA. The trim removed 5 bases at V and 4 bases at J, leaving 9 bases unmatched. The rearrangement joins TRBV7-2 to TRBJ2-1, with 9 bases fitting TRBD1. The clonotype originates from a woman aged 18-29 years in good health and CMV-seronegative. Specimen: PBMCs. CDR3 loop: CASSVPTGGAYNEQFF. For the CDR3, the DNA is TGTGCCAGCAGCGTACCAACAGGGGGCGCTTACAATGAGCAGTTCTTC.